This note documents a single T cell receptor (beta chain) sequence. Its antigen remains unidentified. The CDR3 consists of 16 residues. Trimming shortened V by 4 bases and J by 1 base, and 14 bases separated the two germline ends. From germline, CDR1 is SGHVS and CDR2 FQNEAQ. CD4+ and CD8+ cells were isolated by positive magnetic bead selection, with purity checked by flow cytometry. The sample comes from a study of somatic mutations in cytotoxic T cells in rheumatoid arthritis. General study findings and limits: More than 20% of CD8+ cells belonged to the largest clone in 8 of 65 patients. Rheumatoid arthritis patients showed CD8+ clonality increasing with age, unlike healthy controls. Nobody had found out which antigens the expanded CD8+ clones targeted.

The table came from immunoSEQ multiplex PCR; TCRdb's copy has only in-frame clones and leaves some out. The sample carries more than 35,000 clones, approximately 80% recorded once. The J gene is TRBJ1-3, the V gene TRBV7-8; D not resolved. This TCR was recovered from a man aged 35-49 years in good health. The sequencing input was CD8+ T cells sorted from blood. In DNA, the CDR3 is TGTGCCAGCAGCTCGGGCCTCATCCATTCTGGAAACACCATATATTTT. It encodes CASSSGLIHSGNTIYF.